The T cell receptor (beta chain) under discussion was sequenced for a study of identical twins. One entry per CDR3 protein, called by TCRdb with MiXCR from the 5' RACE reads. The data contain roughly 690,000 distinct CDR3 sequences, 21% of them singletons. V was trimmed by 4 bases and J by 7 bases, leaving 15 bases between them. The CDR3 contains 14 residues. Germline V gene lookup returns CDR1 SGHRS and CDR2 YFSETQ. Ten or more counts support this clonotype. This same sample was also taken into another study, of T cells expressing NK-cell markers. That study reports: Serological testing identified seven of the eight sequenced donors as HCMV-seropositive and one as seronegative. The study left the HCMV specificity of expanded NKG2C+ T cell clones unresolved.

The sequence came from a woman under 30 in good health. This sequence joins TRBV5-1 and TRBJ2-1; D ambiguous. The sequenced sample was PBMCs. The CDR3 DNA follows: TGCGCCAGCAGCGCCCGGTTGAGTGGGAATGAGCAGTTCTTC. As protein: CASSARLSGNEQFF.